The 13 T cell receptor beta chains presented below share a single source sample, sequenced in a study of vaccination effects on CD4 cells after COVID-19. ViraFEST assay sequencing came after antigen-specific CD4+ T cells were expanded with viral peptide pools. Following 10 days of culture, CD4+ T cells were isolated. Having tested negative for nucleocapsid antibodies, the vaccine recipients showed no prior SARS-CoV-2 infection. The data were produced by immunoSEQ multiplex PCR, yet TCRdb's version contains in-frame clones alone and is incomplete. The table shows 55,000 to 75,000 clones, with 65% to 85% occurring only once. Which antigens these TCRs recognize remains unknown. The sequencing here drew on CD4+ T cells from PBMCs cultured with HCoV-OC43 spike peptides, taken before COVID-19 vaccination. Described subset: HCoV-OC43 spike overlapping peptide pool stimulation. Receptors originate from a human donor who received a COVID-19 vaccine.

This clone was seen only once. V gene TRBV5-1 combines with J gene TRBJ2-5; unclear D gene. This CDR3 is 13 amino acids long. The germline gives CDR1 SGHRS, CDR2 YFSETQ. V lost 2 bases to trimming and J lost 1 base, with 6 bases between them. This chain's CDR3 is CASSFSFQETQYF. CDR3 coding DNA: TGCGCCAGCAGCTTTTCCTTCCAAGAGACCCAGTACTTC. The variable domain in full, completed from reference TRBV5-1 and TRBJ2-5, reads KAGVTQTPRYLIKTRGQQVTLSCSPISGHRSVSWYQQTPGQGLQFLFEYFSETQRNKGNFPGRFSGRQFSNSRSEMNVSTLELGDSALYLCASSFSFQETQYFGPGTRLLVL.

The gene calls are TRBV5-1 and TRBJ2-1, with 15 bases matching TRBD2. The ends lost 4 bases at V and 4 bases at J; junction bases unmatched: 6. The length of the CDR3 is 17 residues. Germline V gene lookup returns CDR1 SGHRS and CDR2 YFSETQ. The CDR3: CASSPGLAGGGYNEQFF. Written as DNA, the CDR3 is TGCGCCAGCAGCCCGGGACTAGCGGGGGGCGGTTACAATGAGCAGTTCTTC.

The chain couples TRBV6-5 to TRBJ1-1; 8 nucleotides align to TRBD1. Trimming cost V 11 bases and J 1 base; bases outside gene matches: 9. In germline, CDR1 is MNHEY, CDR2 SVGAGI. CDR3 size: 14 residues. This CDR3 reads CAALPGTGNTEAFF. CDR3 nucleotide sequence: TGTGCCGCCCTACCCGGGACAGGGAACACTGAAGCTTTCTTT.

The genes are TRBV12-3 or TRBV12-4 and TRBJ2-2; D possibly uses TRBD1 or TRBD2 (5 bases each). V lost 6 bases to trimming and J lost 6 bases, with 8 bases between them. The CDR3 contains 12 residues. The CDR3 DNA follows: TGTGCCAGCAGCCGGGACGCCGGGGAGCTGTTTTTT. Protein: CASSRDAGELFF.

The J gene is TRBJ1-2, the V gene TRBV10-2; D not resolved. CDR1 is WSHSY and CDR2 is SAAADI in the germline V gene. This CDR3 contains 11 residues. The germline V and J ends were trimmed by 3 bases and 8 bases, with 7 bases remaining between them. The CDR3 loop reads CASSDSVGYTF. The CDR3 region has the DNA TGCGCCAGCAGTGACTCCGTCGGCTACACCTTC.

This clone came up once. The V and J genes are TRBV5-1 and TRBJ1-4, with D possibly being TRBD1 (5 bases). This CDR3 comprises 15 residues. The germline gives CDR1 SGHRS, CDR2 YFSETQ. V gave up 4 bases and J gave up 0 bases, with 10 bases separating them. The CDR3 sequence is CASSRDVSTNEKLFF. The CDR3 nucleotides read TGCGCCAGCAGCAGGGACGTCTCAACTAATGAAAAACTGTTTTTT. The complete variable domain, with remaining parts taken from reference TRBV5-1 and TRBJ1-4, reads KAGVTQTPRYLIKTRGQQVTLSCSPISGHRSVSWYQQTPGQGLQFLFEYFSETQRNKGNFPGRFSGRQFSNSRSEMNVSTLELGDSALYLCASSRDVSTNEKLFFGSGTQLSVL.

This chain links TRBV10-3 with TRBJ1-5; D is possibly TRBD1 (5 bases). V lost 5 bases to trimming and J lost 5 bases, with 7 bases between them. The CDR3 has 12 residues. Germline CDR1 reads ENHRY; CDR2 reads SYGVKD. CDR3 in DNA: TGTGCCATCAGTCCGGGGGATCAGCCCCAGCATTTT. Encoded protein: CAISPGDQPQHF.

The gene calls are TRBV5-1 and TRBJ1-4; 11 bases line up with TRBD1. The junction had 3 bases not matched to a gene; V was cut back by 0 bases and J by 8 bases. This CDR3 has 15 amino acids. Looked up from germline, CDR1 is SGHRS and CDR2 is YFSETQ. In DNA form, the CDR3 reads TGCGCCAGCAGCTTGGCGGACAGGGGGCGGGAAAAACTGTTTTTT. It encodes CASSLADRGREKLFF.

This chain uses TRBV6-5 with TRBJ1-3; D ambiguous. Trimming left V 5 bases short and J 4 bases short, with 15 bases between. The germline gives CDR1 MNHEY, CDR2 SVGAGI. The CDR3 runs 15 residues. CDR3 in amino acids: CASSITILPGNTIYF. The CDR3 bases are TGTGCCAGCAGTATCACGATTCTCCCGGGAAACACCATATATTTT.

The gene calls are TRBV10-3 and TRBJ1-1, with D unresolved. There are 12 residues in the CDR3. CDR1 and CDR2 from the germline V gene are ENHRY and SYGVKD. Trimming left V 0 bases short and J 8 bases short, with 7 bases between. The CDR3 loop is CAISESEKEAFF. The DNA for the CDR3 is TGTGCCATCAGTGAGTCAGAGAAGGAAGCTTTCTTT.

The CDR3 DNA follows: TGTGCCAGCAGCTTACAGGGGGCGACGAATACGCAGTATTTT. Encoded protein: CASSLQGATNTQYF. The chain carries TRBV7-2 and TRBJ2-3, with 8 bases fitting TRBD1. The CDR3 has 14 residues. V shed 2 bases and J 7 bases; nucleotides not matched to a gene: 5. CDR1 and CDR2 from the germline V gene are SGHTA and FQGNSA. Looking up the rest from reference TRBV7-2 and TRBJ2-3 gives the full variable domain: GAGVSQSPSNKVTEKGKDVELRCDPISGHTALYWYRQSLGQGLEFLIYFQGNSAPDKSGLPSDRFSAERTGGSVSTLTIQRTQQEDSAVYLCASSLQGATNTQYFGPGTRLTVL.

The V call is TRBV4-1, the J call TRBJ1-1; 9 bases are shared with TRBD1. Germline-derived CDR1 and CDR2 are MGHRA and YSYEKL. V shed 4 bases, J shed 6 bases, and the junction held 9 bases outside the gene matches. This CDR3 is 15 amino acids long. CDR3: CASSLSGQGFAEAFF. The DNA for the CDR3 is TGCGCCAGCAGCCTATCGGGACAGGGTTTCGCTGAAGCTTTCTTT.

The V call is TRBV19, the J call TRBJ1-1; a weak D match, TRBD1 (6 bases). CDR3 length: 12 residues. Trimming cost V 11 bases and J 1 base, with 11 bases left between them. Per germline, CDR1 LNHDA and CDR2 SQIVND (reference sequence). The CDR3 nucleotides are TGTGCCGTCAGGGGATGGAACACTGAAGCTTTCTTT. This gives the protein CAVRGWNTEAFF.